Each of the 9 T cell receptor beta chains below was sequenced from the same sample in a study of blood T cells in healthy people across ages. Then a second PCR, running roughly 7 to 11 cycles, was carried out with a sample-barcoded 5' primer and a J-beta primer mix. One entry per CDR3 protein, called by TCRdb with MiXCR from the 5' RACE reads. The sample lists 1,100,000 or so distinct CDR3 sequences; 45% were seen once. Sequenced input: blood. These receptors were collected from a woman between 55 and 75 years old in good health.

This clonotype turned up a few times. The chain employs TRBV6-2 or TRBV6-3 and TRBJ2-7, with a weak D call TRBD1 (5 bases). V was shortened by 8 bases and J by 3 bases, with 11 bases between the two germline ends. CDR1 is MNHEY and CDR2 is SVGEGT in the germline V gene. The CDR3 contains 12 residues. The CDR3 is CASVGRGYEQYF. CDR3 nucleotide sequence: TGTGCCAGCGTCGGAAGGGGCTACGAGCAGTACTTC.

DNA of the CDR3: TGTGCCAGCTCACCATCTCTCGTCGGCTCGAACTACGAGCAGTACTTC. It yields the protein CASSPSLVGSNYEQYF. The chain recombines TRBV18 with TRBJ2-7; no clear D gene. Germline values: CDR1 KGHSH, CDR2 LQKENI. The CDR3 length is 16 residues. Trimming pared 2 bases from V and 3 bases from J, leaving 17 bases between.

The J gene is TRBJ2-1, the V gene TRBV5-1; 9 positions match TRBD1. Trimming removed 3 bases from V and 8 bases from J; junction bases left unmatched: 6. The length of the CDR3 is 14 residues. Germline lookup yields CDR1 SGHRS and CDR2 YFSETQ. The CDR3 protein is CASSYGQGIDEQFF. The CDR3 DNA reads as TGCGCCAGCAGCTACGGACAGGGGATTGATGAGCAGTTCTTC. Full variable domain (outside the CDR3, taken from reference TRBV5-1 and TRBJ2-1): KAGVTQTPRYLIKTRGQQVTLSCSPISGHRSVSWYQQTPGQGLQFLFEYFSETQRNKGNFPGRFSGRQFSNSRSEMNVSTLELGDSALYLCASSYGQGIDEQFFGPGTRLTVL.

Worth noting for this clonotype: A much larger clone differs by one base, so this may be a read error. This chain connects TRBV6-1 to TRBJ2-7; 8 bases fit TRBD2. With 4 bases clipped from V and 6 bases from J, the junction kept 8 bases outside the gene matches. The CDR3 is 14 residues long. Germline CDR1 MNHNS, CDR2 SASEGT. CDR3 amino acids: CASSGRAGVREQYF. The CDR3 bases are TGTGCCAGCAGTGGACGAGCGGGAGTACGCGAGCAGTACTTC.

The V call is TRBV20-1, the J call TRBJ2-1; the D gene is possibly TRBD2 (5 bases). The J call is in doubt because the DNA end fits TRBJ2-7 better. Germline V CDR1 and CDR2: DFQATT, SNEGSKA (reference sequence). The CDR3 has 14 amino acids. CDR3: CSAKDWDSYNEQYF. The CDR3 DNA reads as TGCAGTGCTAAGGACTGGGATTCCTACAATGAGCAGTACTTC.

The chain couples TRBV9 to TRBJ2-2, with a tentative D call TRBD2 (5 bases). Germline V gene data show CDR1 as SGDLS and CDR2 as YYNGEE. CDR3 length: 15 amino acids. The V end was cut by 6 bases, the J end by 2 bases, with 14 bases between. In nucleotides, the CDR3 is TGTGCCAGCAATGGGCTAGCCTTAAACACCGGGGAGCTGTTTTTT. Encoded protein: CASNGLALNTGELFF.

The chain has TRBV7-9 and TRBJ2-5; 7 nucleotides match TRBD2. The junction had 6 bases not matched to a gene; V was cut back by 0 bases and J by 5 bases. The CDR3 sequence is 15 residues long. Germline V CDR1 and CDR2: SEHNR, FQNEAQ (reference sequence). This chain's CDR3 is CASSLAAGREETQYF. In nucleotides, the CDR3 is TGTGCCAGCAGCTTAGCGGCAGGGCGGGAGGAGACCCAGTACTTC.

This chain uses TRBV7-2 with TRBJ2-5; TRBD2 agrees at 11 bases. Germline trimming cut 0 bases from V and 3 bases from J; bases unmatched to any gene: 9. The CDR3 length is 18 residues. Per germline, CDR1 SGHTA and CDR2 FQGNSA. The CDR3 sequence is CASSLASRLAGREETQYF. The CDR3 bases are TGTGCCAGCAGCTTAGCGTCCCGACTAGCGGGAAGGGAAGAGACCCAGTACTTC.

This clonotype was seen a handful of times. V and J are TRBV7-3 and TRBJ1-2; a possible D gene is TRBD1 (5 bases). Germline V gives CDR1 SGHTA, CDR2 FQGTGA. The CDR3 is 13 residues long. V lost 1 base and J lost 8, with 11 bases in between. For the CDR3, the DNA is TGTGCCAGCAGCTTAATGATAGGGGAGGGCTACACCTTC. As protein: CASSLMIGEGYTF.